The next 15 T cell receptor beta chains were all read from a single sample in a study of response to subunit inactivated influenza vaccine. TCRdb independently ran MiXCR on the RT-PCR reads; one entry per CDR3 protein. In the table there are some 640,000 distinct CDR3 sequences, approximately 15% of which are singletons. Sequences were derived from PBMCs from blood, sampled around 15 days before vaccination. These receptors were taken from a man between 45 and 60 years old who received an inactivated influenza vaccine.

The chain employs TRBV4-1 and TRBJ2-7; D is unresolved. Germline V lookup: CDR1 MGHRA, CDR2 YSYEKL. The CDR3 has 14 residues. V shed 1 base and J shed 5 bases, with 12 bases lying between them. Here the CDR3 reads CASSQGWERDEQYF. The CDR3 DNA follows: TGCGCCAGCAGCCAAGGGTGGGAAAGGGACGAGCAGTACTTC.

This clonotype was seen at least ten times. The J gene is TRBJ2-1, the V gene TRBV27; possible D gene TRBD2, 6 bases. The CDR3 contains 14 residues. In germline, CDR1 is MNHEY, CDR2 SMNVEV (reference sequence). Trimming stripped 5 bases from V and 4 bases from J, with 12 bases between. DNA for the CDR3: TGTGCCAGCAGTCGGGACTCAACATACAATGAGCAGTTCTTC. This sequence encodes CASSRDSTYNEQFF.

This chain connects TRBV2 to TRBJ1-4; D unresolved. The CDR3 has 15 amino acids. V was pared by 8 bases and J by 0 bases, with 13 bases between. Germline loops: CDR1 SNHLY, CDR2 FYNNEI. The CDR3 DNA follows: TGTGCCAGCCGCAACGGTCGTACAACTAATGAAAAACTGTTTTTT. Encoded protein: CASRNGRTTNEKLFF.

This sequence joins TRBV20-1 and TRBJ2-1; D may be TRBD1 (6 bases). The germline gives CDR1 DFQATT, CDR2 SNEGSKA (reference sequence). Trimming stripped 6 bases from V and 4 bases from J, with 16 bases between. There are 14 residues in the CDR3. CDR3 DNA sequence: TGCAGTGCAAAGAGGGGGACCGGGTACAATGAGCAGTTCTTC. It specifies CSAKRGTGYNEQFF.

In DNA form, the CDR3 reads TGTGCCAGCGGGGACAGGGGGACCAATCAGCCCCAGCATTTT. It encodes CASGDRGTNQPQHF. The rearrangement joins TRBV7-2 to TRBJ1-5, with 11 bases lining up with TRBD1. The trim removed 8 bases at V and 3 bases at J, leaving 3 bases unmatched. The CDR3 covers 14 residues. The V gene's germline CDR1 is SGHTA and CDR2 FQGNSA. The complete variable domain, with remaining parts taken from reference TRBV7-2 and TRBJ1-5, reads GAGVSQSPSNKVTEKGKDVELRCDPISGHTALYWYRQSLGQGLEFLIYFQGNSAPDKSGLPSDRFSAERTGGSVSTLTIQRTQQEDSAVYLCASGDRGTNQPQHFGDGTRLSIL.

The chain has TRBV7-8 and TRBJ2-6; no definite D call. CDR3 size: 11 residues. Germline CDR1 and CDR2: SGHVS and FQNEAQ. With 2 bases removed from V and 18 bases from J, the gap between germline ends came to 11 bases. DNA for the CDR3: TGTGCCAGCAGCTTAAGTCGGGTTAAGACTTTC. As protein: CASSLSRVKTF.

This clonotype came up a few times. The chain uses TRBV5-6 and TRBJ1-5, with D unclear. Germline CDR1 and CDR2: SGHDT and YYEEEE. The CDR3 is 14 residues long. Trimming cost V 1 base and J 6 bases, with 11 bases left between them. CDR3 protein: CASSLSVATQPQHF. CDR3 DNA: TGTGCCAGCAGCTTGTCAGTCGCAACTCAGCCCCAGCATTTT.

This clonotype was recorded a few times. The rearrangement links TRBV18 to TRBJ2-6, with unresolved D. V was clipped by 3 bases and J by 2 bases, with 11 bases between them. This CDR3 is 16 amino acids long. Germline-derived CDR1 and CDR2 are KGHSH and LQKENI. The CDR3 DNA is TGTGCCAGCTCACCCCCTTGGTCGGCTGGGGCCAACGTCCTGACTTTC. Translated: CASSPPWSAGANVLTF.

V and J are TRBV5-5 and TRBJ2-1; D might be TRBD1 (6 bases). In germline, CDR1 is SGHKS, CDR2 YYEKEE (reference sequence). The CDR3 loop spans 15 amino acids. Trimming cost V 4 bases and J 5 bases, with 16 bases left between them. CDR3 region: CASSLTGHRDNEQFF. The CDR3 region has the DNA TGTGCCAGCAGCCTCACGGGACACCGTGACAATGAGCAGTTCTTC.

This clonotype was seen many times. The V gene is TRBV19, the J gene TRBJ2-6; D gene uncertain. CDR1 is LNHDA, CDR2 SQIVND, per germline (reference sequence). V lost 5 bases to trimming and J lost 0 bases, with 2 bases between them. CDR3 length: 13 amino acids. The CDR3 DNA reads TGTGCCAGTAGTGTCTCTGGGGCCAACGTCCTGACTTTC. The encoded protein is CASSVSGANVLTF.

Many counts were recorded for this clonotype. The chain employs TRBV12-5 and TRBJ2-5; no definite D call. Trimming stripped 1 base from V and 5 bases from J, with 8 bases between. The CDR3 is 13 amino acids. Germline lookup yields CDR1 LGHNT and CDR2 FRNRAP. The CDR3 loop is CASGLAAGETQYF. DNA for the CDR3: TGTGCTAGTGGTTTGGCAGCCGGGGAGACCCAGTACTTC. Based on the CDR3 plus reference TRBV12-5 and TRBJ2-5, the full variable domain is DARVTQTPRHKVTEMGQEVTMRCQPILGHNTVFWYRQTMMQGLELLAYFRNRAPLDDSGMPKDRFSAEMPDATLATLKIQPSEPRDSAVYFCASGLAAGETQYFGPGTRLLVL.

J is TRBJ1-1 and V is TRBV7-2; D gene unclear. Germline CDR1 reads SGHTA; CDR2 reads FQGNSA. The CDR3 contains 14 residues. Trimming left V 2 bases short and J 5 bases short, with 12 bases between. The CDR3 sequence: CASSLKRIGTEAFF. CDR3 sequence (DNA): TGTGCCAGCAGCTTAAAAAGGATCGGGACTGAAGCTTTCTTT.

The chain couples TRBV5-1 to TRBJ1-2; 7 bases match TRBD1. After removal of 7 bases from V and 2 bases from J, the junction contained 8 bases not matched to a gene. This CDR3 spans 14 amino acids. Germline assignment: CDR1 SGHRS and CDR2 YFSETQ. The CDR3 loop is CASGPPGQNYGYTF. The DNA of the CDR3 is TGCGCCAGCGGCCCCCCGGGACAGAACTATGGCTACACCTTC.

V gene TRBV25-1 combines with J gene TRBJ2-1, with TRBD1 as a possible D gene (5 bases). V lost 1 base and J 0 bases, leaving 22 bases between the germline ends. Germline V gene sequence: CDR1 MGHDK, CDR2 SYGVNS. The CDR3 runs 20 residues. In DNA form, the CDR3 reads TGTGCCAGCAGTGAATCGGTCAGGGCGCTTTTACGTAGCTCCTACAATGAGCAGTTCTTC. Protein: CASSESVRALLRSSYNEQFF.

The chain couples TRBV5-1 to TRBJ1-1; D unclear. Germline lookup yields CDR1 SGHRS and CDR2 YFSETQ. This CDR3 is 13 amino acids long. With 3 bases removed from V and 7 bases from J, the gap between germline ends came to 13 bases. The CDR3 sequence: CASSSHPDGEAFF. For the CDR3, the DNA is TGCGCCAGCAGCTCTCACCCGGACGGTGAAGCTTTCTTT.